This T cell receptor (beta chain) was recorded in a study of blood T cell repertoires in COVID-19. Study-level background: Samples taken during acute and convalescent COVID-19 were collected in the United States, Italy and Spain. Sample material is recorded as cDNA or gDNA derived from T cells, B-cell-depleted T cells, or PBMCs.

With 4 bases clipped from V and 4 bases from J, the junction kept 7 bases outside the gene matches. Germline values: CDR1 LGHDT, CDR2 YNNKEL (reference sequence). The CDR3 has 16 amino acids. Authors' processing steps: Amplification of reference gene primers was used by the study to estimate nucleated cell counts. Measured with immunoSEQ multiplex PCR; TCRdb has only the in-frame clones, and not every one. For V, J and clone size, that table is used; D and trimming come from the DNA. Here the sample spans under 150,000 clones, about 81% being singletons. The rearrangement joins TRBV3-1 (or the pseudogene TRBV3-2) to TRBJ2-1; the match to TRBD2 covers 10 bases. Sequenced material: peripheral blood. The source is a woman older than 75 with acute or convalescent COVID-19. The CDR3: CASSRLTSGTYNEQFF. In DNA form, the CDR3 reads TGTGCCAGCAGCCGCCTTACTAGCGGGACTTACAATGAGCAGTTCTTC.